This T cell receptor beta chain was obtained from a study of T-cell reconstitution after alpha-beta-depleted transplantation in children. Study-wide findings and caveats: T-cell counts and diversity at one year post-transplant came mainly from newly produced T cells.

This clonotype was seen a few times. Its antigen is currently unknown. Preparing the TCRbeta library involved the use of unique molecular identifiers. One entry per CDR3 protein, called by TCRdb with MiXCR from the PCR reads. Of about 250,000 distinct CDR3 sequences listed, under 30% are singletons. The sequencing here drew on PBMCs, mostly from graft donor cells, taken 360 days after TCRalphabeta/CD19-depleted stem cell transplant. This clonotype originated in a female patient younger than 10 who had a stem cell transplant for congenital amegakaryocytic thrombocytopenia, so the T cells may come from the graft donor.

CDR3 loop: CASSPASGVYNEQFF. In nucleotides, the CDR3 is TGTGCCAGCAGCCCCGCTAGCGGTGTCTACAATGAGCAGTTCTTC. This chain uses TRBV11-2 with TRBJ2-1; 7 bases match TRBD2. From germline, CDR1 is SGHAT and CDR2 FQNNGV. CDR3 length: 15 amino acids. With V trimmed by 5 bases and J by 3 bases, 7 bases remained unmatched.